Following are 30 T cell receptor beta chains from one sample sequenced in a study of shared clonotypes between healthy human individuals. Sequencing was performed with immunoSEQ multiplex PCR; in TCRdb, only in-frame clones are kept and a portion is missing. The sample lists around 1.1 million clones; approximately 75% were seen once. The sample consisted of memory CD4+ T cells from PBMCs. Subset reported: CD45RA-negative fraction. The receptors stem from a man between 18 and 35 years old in good health. Some clones in this sample may be carry-over from other donors' samples.

This sequence joins TRBV6-6 and TRBJ2-2, with 10 bases aligning to TRBD2. The CDR3 sequence is 16 residues long. The V gene end was trimmed by 4 bases and the J gene end by 6 bases; junction bases not matched to a gene: 8. Germline V gene sequence: CDR1 MNHNY, CDR2 SVGAGI (reference sequence). The CDR3 DNA sequence: TGTGCCAGCAGTTCTCTAAGCGGGAGGGGATCCGGGGAGCTGTTTTTT. Amino acids: CASSSLSGRGSGELFF.

The chain uses TRBV19 and TRBJ2-5; D is unresolved. V was pared by 6 bases and J by 1 base, with 15 bases between. This CDR3 comprises 15 residues. The germline V gene encodes CDR1 LNHDA and CDR2 SQIVND (reference sequence). The CDR3, as DNA: TGTGCCAGTAGCCCCCGGGCAGCCCGCCAAGAGACCCAGTACTTC. Its translation: CASSPRAARQETQYF.

CDR3 DNA: TGTGCCAGCAGCCAAACTTGGAGGACAGATACGCAGTATTTT. This encodes CASSQTWRTDTQYF. This chain uses TRBV7-9 with TRBJ2-3, with a weak D call TRBD2 (5 bases). CDR1 and CDR2 from the germline V gene are SEHNR and FQNEAQ (reference sequence). Trimming stripped 5 bases from V and 3 bases from J, with 12 bases between. This CDR3 contains 14 residues.

This chain links TRBV18 with TRBJ2-3; D is unresolved. Trimming left V 6 bases short and J 0 bases short, with 4 bases between. CDR3 size: 12 residues. Per the germline V gene, CDR1 is KGHSH and CDR2 is LQKENI. The CDR3, as DNA: TGTGCCAGCTCTGACAGCACAGATACGCAGTATTTT. Translation gives CASSDSTDTQYF.

This clone was counted a single time. The CDR3 DNA follows: TGTGCCAGCAGCTTAGTAACTGGGGCCAACGTCCTGACTTTC. This translates into CASSLVTGANVLTF. The genes are TRBV7-2 and TRBJ2-6; D gene uncertain. Germline-derived CDR1 and CDR2 are SGHTA and FQGNSA. This CDR3 region has 14 residues. Trimming cost V 1 base and J 2 bases, with 3 bases left between them.

The sample holds a few counts of this clone. This chain connects TRBV6-1 to TRBJ1-2; TRBD1 is a possible D gene (6 bases). CDR3 length: 13 residues. From germline, CDR1 is MNHNS and CDR2 SASEGT. V shed 1 base and J shed 4 bases, with 7 bases lying between them. In DNA, the CDR3 is TGTGCCAGCAGTGAAGACAGGGCCTATGGCTACACCTTC. Translated, it gives CASSEDRAYGYTF.

The J gene is TRBJ1-1, the V gene TRBV5-4, with D perhaps TRBD1 (5 bases). The CDR3 is made up of 13 amino acids. Trimming pared 4 bases from V and 11 bases from J, leaving 18 bases between. Germline lookup yields CDR1 SGHNT and CDR2 YYREEE (reference sequence). CDR3 sequence reads: CASSLAVEGRAFF. CDR3 nucleotide sequence: TGTGCCAGCAGCCTCGCCGTTGAGGGGAGGGCTTTCTTT.

Only a few counts were recorded for this clone. Other DNA sequences of this sample code for an identical CDR3. This rearrangement joins TRBV7-3 to TRBJ1-1, with 7 bases lining up with TRBD1. V dropped 8 bases and J dropped 1; count of bases not matched to a gene: 7. This CDR3 has 14 residues. The germline gives CDR1 SGHTA, CDR2 FQGTGA. CDR3 loop: CASQPAGGNTEAFF. Here the CDR3 DNA reads TGTGCCAGCCAGCCAGCAGGGGGGAACACTGAAGCTTTCTTT.

The chain joins TRBV28 to TRBJ2-2; TRBD2 matches 10 bases. CDR1 is MDHEN, CDR2 SYDVKM, per germline. Trimming cost V 7 bases and J 6 bases; bases outside gene matches: 17. The CDR3 covers 18 residues. This chain's CDR3 is CASTPGGASGSVAGELFF. In DNA form, the CDR3 reads TGTGCCAGCACTCCAGGCGGGGCTAGCGGGAGTGTAGCCGGGGAGCTGTTTTTT.

The chain employs TRBV5-1 and TRBJ2-1, with 9 nucleotides matching TRBD2. Germline V gives CDR1 SGHRS, CDR2 YFSETQ. Losses at the gene ends were 0 bases for V and 8 bases for J; bases not matched to a gene: 6. This CDR3 spans 15 amino acids. CDR3 residues: CASSLVAGGTHEQFF. The CDR3 DNA reads as TGCGCCAGCAGCTTGGTGGCGGGAGGGACCCATGAGCAGTTCTTC.

To note about this clone: The sample holds other DNA sequences that translate to the same CDR3. The rearrangement uses TRBV2 and TRBJ2-2, with 13 bases identical to TRBD2. The CDR3 extends over 15 amino acids. In germline, CDR1 is SNHLY, CDR2 FYNNEI. J lost 5 bases, V lost 4 bases, and 1 base had no gene match. CDR3 in DNA: TGTGCCAGCAGTGGACTAGCGGGAGGAACCGGGGAGCTGTTTTTT. This translates into CASSGLAGGTGELFF.

The rearrangement links TRBV27 to TRBJ2-2; no clear D. The V gene lost 7 bases and the J gene lost 1 base, with 10 bases spanning the gap. CDR3 size: 14 residues. Germline V gives CDR1 MNHEY, CDR2 SMNVEV (reference sequence). This CDR3 is CASTYLENTGELFF. The CDR3 nucleotides are TGTGCCAGCACCTATCTAGAGAACACCGGGGAGCTGTTTTTT.

This sequence joins TRBV28 and TRBJ2-1; 10 nucleotides align to TRBD2. CDR3 size: 14 residues. V dropped 3 bases and J dropped 15; count of bases not matched to a gene: 11. CDR1 and CDR2 (germline): MDHEN, SYDVKM. The CDR3 spells CASSLASGGRDRFF. CDR3 sequence (DNA): TGTGCCAGCAGTTTGGCTAGCGGGGGTAGGGATCGGTTCTTC.

The table lists this clone with a few counts. The CDR3 loop reads CASSRSDISNEKLFF. CDR3 DNA: TGTGCCAGCAGTCGTTCGGACATCTCTAATGAAAAACTGTTTTTT. V is TRBV6-5 and J is TRBJ1-4; tentatively, D is TRBD1 (5 bases). V lost 5 bases and J 3 bases, leaving 13 bases between the germline ends. The CDR3 totals 15 residues. The germline V gene has CDR1 MNHEY and CDR2 SVGAGI.

This chain joins TRBV2 and TRBJ1-4; perhaps TRBD1 as D (6 bases). The length of the CDR3 is 13 residues. Germline V gene sequence: CDR1 SNHLY, CDR2 FYNNEI. Trimming stripped 5 bases from V and 8 bases from J, with 12 bases between. CDR3 region: CASSRGLREKLFF. In nucleotides, the CDR3 is TGTGCCAGCAGTAGGGGGTTAAGAGAAAAACTGTTTTTT.

This rearrangement joins TRBV25-1 to TRBJ2-7, with D possibly TRBD1 on 5 matching bases. V lost 5 bases and J lost 1, with 9 bases in between. CDR1 is MGHDK, CDR2 SYGVNS, per germline. The CDR3 loop spans 13 amino acids. The CDR3 nucleotides read TGTGCCAGCAGTATTCAGGGTTCCTACGAGCAGTACTTC. Protein product: CASSIQGSYEQYF.

The gene calls are TRBV28 and TRBJ2-2; D may be TRBD2 (5 bases). The CDR3 sequence is 15 residues long. Germline CDR1 and CDR2: MDHEN and SYDVKM. The V gene lost 6 bases and the J gene lost 3 bases, with 14 bases spanning the gap. The CDR3 sequence: CASRPGKVHTGELFF. Here the CDR3 DNA reads TGTGCCAGCAGGCCGGGGAAGGTTCACACCGGGGAGCTGTTTTTT.

V gene TRBV9 combines with J gene TRBJ2-7, with D possibly being TRBD2 (6 bases). V shed 3 bases and J shed 2 bases, with 15 bases lying between them. This CDR3 has 15 residues. The V gene's germline CDR1 is SGDLS and CDR2 YYNGEE. The chain's CDR3 is CASSADGSITYEQYF. DNA for the CDR3: TGTGCCAGCAGCGCCGACGGGAGCATTACCTACGAGCAGTACTTC.

The J gene is TRBJ2-3, the V gene TRBV5-4; D unclear. The V and J ends lost 4 bases and 3 bases respectively, with 12 bases between them. CDR3 length: 14 amino acids. Germline CDR1 and CDR2: SGHNT and YYREEE (reference sequence). CDR3 nucleotides: TGTGCCAGCAGCCCCGACCAGTGGACAGATACGCAGTATTTT. Translating gives CASSPDQWTDTQYF.

V and J are TRBV15 and TRBJ2-1, with D possibly called TRBD1 or TRBD2 (5 bases each). The germline V and J ends were trimmed by 0 bases and 1 base, with 7 bases remaining between them. The germline V gene has CDR1 LNHNV and CDR2 YYDKDF (reference sequence). The CDR3 is 15 amino acids. CDR3 amino acids: CATSRDWGSYNEQFF. CDR3 DNA sequence: TGTGCCACCAGCAGAGATTGGGGGTCCTACAATGAGCAGTTCTTC.

To note about this clone: This sample includes further DNA sequences coding for the same CDR3. The J gene is TRBJ1-2, the V gene TRBV28, with a possible D match to TRBD1 (5 bases). The CDR3 spans 14 residues. The germline V gene encodes CDR1 MDHEN and CDR2 SYDVKM. V lost 1 base to trimming and J lost 2 bases, with 8 bases between them. CDR3 sequence reads: CASSLSGGNYGYTF. DNA of the CDR3: TGTGCCAGCAGTTTATCTGGGGGGAACTATGGCTACACCTTC.

The sample holds one count of this clone. The chain carries TRBV6-5 and TRBJ1-5; a weak D match, TRBD1 (5 bases). The CDR3 is 14 residues long. Trimming shortened V by 6 bases and J by 0 bases, and 9 bases separated the two germline ends. Germline loops: CDR1 MNHEY, CDR2 SVGAGI. This CDR3 is CASRRDFSNQPQHF. CDR3 in DNA: TGTGCCAGCAGAAGGGACTTTAGCAATCAGCCCCAGCATTTT.

This clone turned up a few times. At the DNA level, this CDR3 is encoded by other sequences in the same sample as well. The chain is built from TRBV28 and TRBJ2-7; D is perhaps TRBD2 (6 bases). Between the trimmed V and J ends, which lost 5 bases and 1 base, there was a span of 12 bases. Per germline, CDR1 MDHEN and CDR2 SYDVKM. This CDR3 is built from 14 residues. The CDR3 region has the DNA TGTGCCAGCAGTACCCCGGGACTGTCCTACGAGCAGTACTTC. This gives the protein CASSTPGLSYEQYF.

The rearrangement links TRBV27 to TRBJ2-1, with 10 bases that match TRBD1. This CDR3 is 15 amino acids long. V trimming: 7 bases; J trimming: 7 bases; junction bases outside the gene matches: 10. Germline CDR1 reads MNHEY; CDR2 reads SMNVEV (reference sequence). This CDR3 is CASTRGQGSGNEQFF. Here the CDR3 DNA reads TGTGCCAGCACCCGGGGACAGGGGAGTGGGAATGAGCAGTTCTTC.

The chain recombines TRBV6-1 with TRBJ2-7; 9 bases line up with TRBD1. V trimming: 7 bases; J trimming: 6 bases; junction bases outside the gene matches: 10. Germline V gene sequence: CDR1 MNHNS, CDR2 SASEGT. This CDR3 comprises 14 residues. The CDR3 DNA reads as TGTGCCAGCATTACACCGGGACAGGGTATCGAGCAGTACTTC. Translating gives CASITPGQGIEQYF.

This clone came up a few times. The gene calls are TRBV5-1 and TRBJ1-4, with 12 bases aligning to TRBD1. The CDR3 sequence is 15 residues long. Germline V gene data show CDR1 as SGHRS and CDR2 as YFSETQ. The V segment lost 5 bases and the J segment 6 bases; nucleotides outside the gene matches: 5. The CDR3 region is CASRGTGGAHEKLFF. The CDR3 DNA is TGCGCCAGCAGAGGGACAGGGGGCGCCCATGAAAAACTGTTTTTT.

The V gene is TRBV18, the J gene TRBJ1-1; D is ambiguous. The V gene's germline CDR1 is KGHSH and CDR2 LQKENI. V was cut by 2 bases and J by 6 bases, with 10 bases left in between. This CDR3 comprises 13 residues. The CDR3 coding sequence is TGTGCCAGCTCACCAATCTTGAGGGCTGAAGCTTTCTTT. Protein: CASSPILRAEAFF.

The chain is built from TRBV6-6 and TRBJ1-5, with D possibly being TRBD1 (5 bases). Trimming took off 7 bases at V and 11 bases at J, with 21 bases between the two ends. Germline V gene data show CDR1 as MNHNY and CDR2 as SVGAGI (reference sequence). The CDR3 length is 14 residues. Here the CDR3 DNA reads TGTGCCAGCAACAGACAGCTTACGGGGGTGACCCAGCATTTT. Its protein is CASNRQLTGVTQHF.

The chain has TRBV4-3 and TRBJ2-3, with D tentatively TRBD2 (6 bases). Trimming shortened V by 4 bases and J by 8 bases, and 13 bases separated the two germline ends. This CDR3 spans 13 amino acids. Germline CDR1 and CDR2: LGHNA and YSLEER. The CDR3 DNA is TGCGCCAGCAGCCCACGGGAGCTCGGTACGCAGTATTTT. This gives the protein CASSPRELGTQYF.

The chain couples TRBV13 to TRBJ2-7, with 8 bases identical to TRBD1. Trimming removed 5 bases from V and 5 bases from J; junction bases left unmatched: 11. Germline assignment: CDR1 PRHDT and CDR2 FYEKMQ (reference sequence). This CDR3 has 15 residues. The CDR3 loop is CASSGRRQGNDEQYF. CDR3 DNA sequence: TGTGCCAGCAGCGGCCGGAGACAGGGGAACGACGAGCAGTACTTC.